This TCR beta chain emerged from a study of T cell repertoires in cytomegalovirus infection (dated by TCRdb to about 2019). Study-wide context: Donor HLA type was relevant to the analysis, as public TCR beta signatures indicated carriage of CMV infection together with the matching HLA type. The paper's findings and limits, for the study overall: Cumulative frequency of public TCR beta family members discriminated carriers of CMV infection plus the relevant HLA type in this cohort and an independent 352-donor cohort. The ex vivo response was dominated by HLA-C-restricted CMV-specific TCR beta clonotypes, and the single most frequent clonotype in two of eight donors was supplied by these HLA-C-restricted clonotypes.

Compared with the rest of its sample, this clonotype is large (0.1 to 1%). Which antigen it targets is not known. Base-call qualities are not available, and no considerably larger clone is one nucleotide away. The sample was run on an Illumina HiSeq 1500. TCRdb handled the public reads itself, with Q25 trimming in fastp and clone calling in MiXCR, and kept productive beta chains. Each record represents a unique CDR3 protein, reported with the most common genes and DNA among its rows. For this sample there are more than 50,000 distinct CDR3 sequences; about 33% appear just once. The ten largest make up nearly 70% of the sample. The receptor was isolated from a human donor in good health (CMV status not recorded). Some clones in this sample may be carry-over from other donors' samples. Material for sequencing was PBMCs, sequenced either directly or after in vitro stimulation (not recorded which).

Here is the DNA: TGCAGTGCTCTGGACTTTTACAATGAGCAGTTCTTC. It translates to CSALDFYNEQFF. The chain links TRBV20-1 with TRBJ2-1; a tentative D call is TRBD2 (5 bases match). The junction carries 9 bases between V and J, which are trimmed by 5 bases and 4 bases respectively. CDR1 and CDR2 are read off the germline V gene (reference sequence) as DFQATT and SNEGSKA. The CDR3 measures 12 amino acids from cysteine to phenylalanine. Only CDR3 DNA remains: 36 bases, in frame from the first base.